The 8 T cell receptor beta chains below were found in one sample sequenced in a study of blood T cell repertoires in COVID-19. Generated by immunoSEQ multiplex PCR, the TCRdb table keeps only in-frame clones and is missing some. The sample holds just over 250,000 clones, about nine tenths seen once. Material for sequencing was peripheral blood. The receptors here all came from a man aged 40-50 years who had recovered from COVID-19.

The rearrangement uses TRBV7-2 and TRBJ2-1, with 9 bases identical to TRBD2. There are 16 residues in the CDR3. With 1 base clipped from V and 6 bases from J, the junction kept 7 bases outside the gene matches. Per the germline V gene, CDR1 is SGHTA and CDR2 is FQGNSA. In nucleotides, the CDR3 is TGTGCCAGCAGCTTAGTGTTGCGGGGGGGCCCCAATGAGCAGTTCTTC. It codes for CASSLVLRGGPNEQFF.

The chain uses TRBV7-2 and TRBJ2-6; maybe TRBD1 (5 bases). Trimming shortened V by 5 bases and J by 0 bases, and 17 bases separated the two germline ends. There are 18 residues in the CDR3. The germline CDR1 and CDR2 sequences are SGHTA and FQGNSA. The CDR3, as DNA: TGTGCCAGCAGCGTAAATCGCAGGGTTTTCTCTGGGGCCAACGTCCTGACTTTC. Amino acid sequence: CASSVNRRVFSGANVLTF.

This sequence joins TRBV28 and TRBJ1-5, with D tentatively TRBD1 (5 bases). V was shortened by 6 bases and J by 3 bases, with 15 bases between the two germline ends. This CDR3 has 15 amino acids. Germline V CDR1 and CDR2: MDHEN, SYDVKM. CDR3 coding DNA: TGTGCCAGCAGACGAGCCCGACAGAACAATCAGCCCCAGCATTTT. It translates to CASRRARQNNQPQHF.

The CDR3 region has the DNA TGTGCCAGCAGCTTGGCGGGGGGGTATACAAGCAATGAGCAGTTCTTC. Its translation is CASSLAGGYTSNEQFF. V and J are TRBV7-2 and TRBJ2-1; TRBD2 aligns across 9 bases. The CDR3 is made up of 16 amino acids. Trimming at V came to 3 bases and at J to 6 bases, leaving 9 bases not matched to a gene. Germline CDR1 is SGHTA and CDR2 is FQGNSA.

This chain joins TRBV5-1 and TRBJ2-3; 7 nucleotides agree with TRBD1. This CDR3 is built from 17 residues. Trimming took 0 bases from V and 0 from J; bases not matched to a gene: 7. The germline V gene encodes CDR1 SGHRS and CDR2 YFSETQ. CDR3 coding DNA: TGCGCCAGCAGCTTGGTATGGGGGACAGATAGCACAGATACGCAGTATTTT. Translation gives CASSLVWGTDSTDTQYF.

J is TRBJ1-5 and V is TRBV6-5, with TRBD1 as a possible D gene (5 bases). The CDR3 runs 15 residues. Looked up from germline, CDR1 is MNHEY and CDR2 is SVGAGI. The V and J ends lost 5 bases and 6 bases respectively, with 17 bases between them. The CDR3 loop reads CASSLRQGWSQPQHF. In DNA form, the CDR3 reads TGTGCCAGCAGTCTCCGGCAGGGATGGAGTCAGCCCCAGCATTTT.

The genes are TRBV15 and TRBJ1-1, with D unclear. Germline-derived CDR1 and CDR2 are LNHNV and YYDKDF (reference sequence). The CDR3 runs 13 residues. V gave up 7 bases and J gave up 1 base, with 10 bases separating them. This CDR3 reads CATNRGRNTEAFF. For the CDR3, the DNA is TGTGCCACCAATCGAGGGAGGAACACTGAAGCTTTCTTT.

This clone was seen a few times. The chain combines TRBV10-3 with TRBJ1-4; possibly TRBD1 for D (6 bases). Germline V gives CDR1 ENHRY, CDR2 SYGVKD. CDR3 size: 15 residues. The V gene lost 0 bases and the J gene lost 8 bases, with 13 bases spanning the gap. The CDR3 DNA reads TGTGCCATCAGTGAGTCAGGGGGTCAGGGCGAAAAACTGTTTTTT. Its protein is CAISESGGQGEKLFF.